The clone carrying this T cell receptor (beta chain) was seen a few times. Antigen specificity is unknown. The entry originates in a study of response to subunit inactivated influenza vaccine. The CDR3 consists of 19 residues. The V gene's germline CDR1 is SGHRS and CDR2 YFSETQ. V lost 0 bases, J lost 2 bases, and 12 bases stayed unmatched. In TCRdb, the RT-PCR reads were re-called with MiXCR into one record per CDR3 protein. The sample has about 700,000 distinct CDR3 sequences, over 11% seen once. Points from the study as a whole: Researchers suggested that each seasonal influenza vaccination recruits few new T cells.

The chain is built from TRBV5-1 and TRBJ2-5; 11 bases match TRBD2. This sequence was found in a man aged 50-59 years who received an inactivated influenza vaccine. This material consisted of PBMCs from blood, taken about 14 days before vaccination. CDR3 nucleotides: TGCGCCAGCAGCTTGGGTGGGACTAGCGGCTCACGCAGGCAAGAGACCCAGTACTTC. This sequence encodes CASSLGGTSGSRRQETQYF. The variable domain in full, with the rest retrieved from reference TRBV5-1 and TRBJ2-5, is KAGVTQTPRYLIKTRGQQVTLSCSPISGHRSVSWYQQTPGQGLQFLFEYFSETQRNKGNFPGRFSGRQFSNSRSEMNVSTLELGDSALYLCASSLGGTSGSRRQETQYFGPGTRLLVL.